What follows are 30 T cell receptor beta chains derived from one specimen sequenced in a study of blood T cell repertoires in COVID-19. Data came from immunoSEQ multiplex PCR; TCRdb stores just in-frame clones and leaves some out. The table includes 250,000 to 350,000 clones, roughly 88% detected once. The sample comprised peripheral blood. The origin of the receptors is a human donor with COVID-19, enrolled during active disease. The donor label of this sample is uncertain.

This CDR3 is CASSTISEGLAGGNEQFF. CDR3 bases: TGTGCCAGCAGCACAATAAGTGAGGGACTAGCGGGCGGCAATGAGCAGTTCTTC. The V and J genes are TRBV14 and TRBJ2-1; 12 bases line up with TRBD2. Germline V gene lookup returns CDR1 SGHDN and CDR2 FVKESK. The CDR3 has 18 amino acids. Trimming at V came to 5 bases and at J to 6 bases, leaving 14 bases not matched to a gene.

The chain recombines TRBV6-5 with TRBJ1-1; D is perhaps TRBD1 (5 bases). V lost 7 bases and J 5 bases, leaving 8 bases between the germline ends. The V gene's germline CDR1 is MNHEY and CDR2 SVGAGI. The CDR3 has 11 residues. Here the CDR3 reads CASIRATEAFF. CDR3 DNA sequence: TGTGCCAGCATCAGGGCGACTGAAGCTTTCTTT.

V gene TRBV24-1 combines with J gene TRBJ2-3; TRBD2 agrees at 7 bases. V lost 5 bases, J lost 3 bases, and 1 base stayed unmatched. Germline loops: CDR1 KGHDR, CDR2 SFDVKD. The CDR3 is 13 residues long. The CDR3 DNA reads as TGTGCCACCAGTGCCGGGGGGACAGATACGCAGTATTTT. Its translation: CATSAGGTDTQYF.

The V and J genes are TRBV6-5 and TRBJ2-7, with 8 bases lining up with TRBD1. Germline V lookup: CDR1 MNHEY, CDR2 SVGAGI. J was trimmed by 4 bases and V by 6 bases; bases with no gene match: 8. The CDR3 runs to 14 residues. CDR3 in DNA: TGTGCCAGCAGGGGGAACCGGGACAGGTACGAGCAGTACTTC. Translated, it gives CASRGNRDRYEQYF.

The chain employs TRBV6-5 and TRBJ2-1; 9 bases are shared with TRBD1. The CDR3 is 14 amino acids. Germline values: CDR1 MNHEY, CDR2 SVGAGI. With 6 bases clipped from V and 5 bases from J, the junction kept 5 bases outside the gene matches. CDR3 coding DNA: TGTGCCAGCAGAACCGACAGGGGGGACAATGAGCAGTTCTTC. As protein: CASRTDRGDNEQFF.

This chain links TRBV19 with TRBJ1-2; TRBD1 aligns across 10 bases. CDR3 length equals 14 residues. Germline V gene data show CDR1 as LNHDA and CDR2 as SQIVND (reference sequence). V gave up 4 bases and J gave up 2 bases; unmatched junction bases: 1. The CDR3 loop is CASSRTGGNYGYTF. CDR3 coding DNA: TGTGCCAGTAGTAGGACAGGGGGAAACTATGGCTACACCTTC.

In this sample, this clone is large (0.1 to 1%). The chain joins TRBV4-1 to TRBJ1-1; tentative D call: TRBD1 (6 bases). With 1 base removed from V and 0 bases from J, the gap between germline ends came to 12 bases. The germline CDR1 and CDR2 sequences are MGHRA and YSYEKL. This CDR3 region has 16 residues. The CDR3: CASSQGTDSVNTEAFF. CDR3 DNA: TGCGCCAGCAGCCAAGGGACAGATTCGGTGAACACTGAAGCTTTCTTT.

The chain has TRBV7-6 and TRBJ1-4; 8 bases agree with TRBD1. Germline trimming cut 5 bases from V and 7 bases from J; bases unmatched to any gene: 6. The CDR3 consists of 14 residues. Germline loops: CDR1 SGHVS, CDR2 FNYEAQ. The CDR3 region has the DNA TGTGCCAGCAGCCCTGACAGGGGATTTGAAAAACTGTTTTTT. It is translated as CASSPDRGFEKLFF.

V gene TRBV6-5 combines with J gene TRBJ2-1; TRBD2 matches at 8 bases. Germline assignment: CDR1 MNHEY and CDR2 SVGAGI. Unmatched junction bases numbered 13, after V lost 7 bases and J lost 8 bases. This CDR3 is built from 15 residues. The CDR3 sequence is CASTYRGGRDYEQFF. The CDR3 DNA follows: TGTGCCAGCACCTACCGGGGGGGGCGGGACTATGAGCAGTTCTTC.

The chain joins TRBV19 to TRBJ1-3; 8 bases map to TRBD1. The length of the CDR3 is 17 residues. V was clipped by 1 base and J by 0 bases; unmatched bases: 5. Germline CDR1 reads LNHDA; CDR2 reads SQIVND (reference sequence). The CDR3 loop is CASSIGGTGTSGNTIYF. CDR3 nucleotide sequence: TGTGCCAGTAGTATAGGGGGGACAGGTACCTCTGGAAACACCATATATTTT.

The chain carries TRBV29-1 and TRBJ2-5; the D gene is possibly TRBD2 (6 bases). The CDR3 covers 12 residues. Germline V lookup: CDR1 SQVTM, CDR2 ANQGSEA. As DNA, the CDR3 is TGCAGTCATAGACTAGGTGGGGAGACCCAGTACTTC. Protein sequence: CSHRLGGETQYF.

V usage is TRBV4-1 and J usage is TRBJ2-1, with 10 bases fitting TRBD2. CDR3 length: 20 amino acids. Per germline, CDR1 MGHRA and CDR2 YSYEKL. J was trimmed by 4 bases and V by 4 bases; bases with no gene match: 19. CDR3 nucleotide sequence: TGCGCCAGCAGCCCCAATCATAGACTAGCGGGCCAACAAATTTACAATGAGCAGTTCTTC. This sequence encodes CASSPNHRLAGQQIYNEQFF.

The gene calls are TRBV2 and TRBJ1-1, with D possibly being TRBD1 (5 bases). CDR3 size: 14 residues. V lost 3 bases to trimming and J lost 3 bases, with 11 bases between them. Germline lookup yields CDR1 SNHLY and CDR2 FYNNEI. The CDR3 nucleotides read TGTGCCAGCAGTGAGCGGGGCGCGGACACTGAAGCTTTCTTT. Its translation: CASSERGADTEAFF.

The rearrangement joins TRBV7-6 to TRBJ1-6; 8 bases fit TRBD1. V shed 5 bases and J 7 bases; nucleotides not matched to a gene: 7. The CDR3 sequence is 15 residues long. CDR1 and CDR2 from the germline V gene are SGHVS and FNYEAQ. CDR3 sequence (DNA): TGTGCCAGCAGCGTAGGCCGACAGGGGAATTCACCCCTCCACTTT. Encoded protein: CASSVGRQGNSPLHF.

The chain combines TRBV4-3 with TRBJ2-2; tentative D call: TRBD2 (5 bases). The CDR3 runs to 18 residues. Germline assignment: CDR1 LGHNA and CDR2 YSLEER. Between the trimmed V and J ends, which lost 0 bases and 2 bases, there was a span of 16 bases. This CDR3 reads CASSQDVTAVINTGELFF. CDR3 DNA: TGCGCCAGCAGCCAAGATGTAACAGCGGTTATTAACACCGGGGAGCTGTTTTTT.

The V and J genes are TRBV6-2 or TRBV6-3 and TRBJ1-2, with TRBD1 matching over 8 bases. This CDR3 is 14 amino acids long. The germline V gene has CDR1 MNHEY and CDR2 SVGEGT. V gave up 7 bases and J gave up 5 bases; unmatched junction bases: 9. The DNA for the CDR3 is TGTGCCAGCACCCCGACAGGGGCGGAGTATGGCTACACCTTC. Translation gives CASTPTGAEYGYTF.

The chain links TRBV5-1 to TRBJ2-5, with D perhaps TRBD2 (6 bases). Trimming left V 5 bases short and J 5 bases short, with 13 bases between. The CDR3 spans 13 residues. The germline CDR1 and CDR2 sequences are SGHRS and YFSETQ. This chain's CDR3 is CASRPGAGETQYF. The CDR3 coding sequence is TGCGCCAGCAGACCTGGGGCGGGGGAGACCCAGTACTTC.

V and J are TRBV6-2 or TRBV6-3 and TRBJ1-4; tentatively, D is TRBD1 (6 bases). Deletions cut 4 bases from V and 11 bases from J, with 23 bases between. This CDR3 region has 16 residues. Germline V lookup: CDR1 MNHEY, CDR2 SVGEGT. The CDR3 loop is CASSSFNKDSSRKLFF. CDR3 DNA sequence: TGTGCCAGCAGTTCCTTTAATAAGGACAGTTCGCGGAAACTGTTTTTT.

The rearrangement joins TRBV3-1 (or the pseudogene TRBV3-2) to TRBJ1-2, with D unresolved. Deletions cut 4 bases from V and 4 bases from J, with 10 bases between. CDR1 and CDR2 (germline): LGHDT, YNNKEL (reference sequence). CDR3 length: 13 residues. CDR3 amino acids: CASSPGYLYGYTF. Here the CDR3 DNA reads TGTGCCAGCAGCCCGGGATACCTCTATGGCTACACCTTC.

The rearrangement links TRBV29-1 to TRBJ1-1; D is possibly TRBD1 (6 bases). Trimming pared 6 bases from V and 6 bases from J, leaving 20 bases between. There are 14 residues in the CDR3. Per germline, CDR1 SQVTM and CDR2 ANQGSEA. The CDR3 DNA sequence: TGCAGCGTGGCTAAGCTCCAAGGGGGTTCTGAAGCTTTCTTT. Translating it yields CSVAKLQGGSEAFF.

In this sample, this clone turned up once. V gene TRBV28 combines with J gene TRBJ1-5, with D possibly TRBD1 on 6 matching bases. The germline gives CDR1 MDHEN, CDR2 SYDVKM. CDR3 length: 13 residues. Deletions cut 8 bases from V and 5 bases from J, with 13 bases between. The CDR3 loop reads CASRARQDQPQHF. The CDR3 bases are TGTGCCAGCCGGGCCAGACAGGATCAGCCCCAGCATTTT.

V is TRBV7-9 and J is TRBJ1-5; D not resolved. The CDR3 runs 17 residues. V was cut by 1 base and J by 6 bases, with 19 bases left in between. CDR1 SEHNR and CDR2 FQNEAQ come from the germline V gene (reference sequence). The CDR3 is CASSLGEQLDAGQPQHF. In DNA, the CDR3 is TGTGCCAGCAGCTTAGGGGAGCAGCTTGACGCCGGTCAGCCCCAGCATTTT.

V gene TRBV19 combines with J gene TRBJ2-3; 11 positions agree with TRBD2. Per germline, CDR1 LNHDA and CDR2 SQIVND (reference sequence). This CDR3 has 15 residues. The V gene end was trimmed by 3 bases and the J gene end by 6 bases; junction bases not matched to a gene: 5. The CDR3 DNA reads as TGTGCCAGTAGTATCGAGACTAGCGGGGCTGATACGCAGTATTTT. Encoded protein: CASSIETSGADTQYF.

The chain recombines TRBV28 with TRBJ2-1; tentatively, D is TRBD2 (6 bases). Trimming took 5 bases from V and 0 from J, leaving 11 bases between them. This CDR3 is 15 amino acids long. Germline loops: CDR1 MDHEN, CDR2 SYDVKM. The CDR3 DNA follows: TGTGCCAGCAGTCCGGGAGACTACTCCTACAATGAGCAGTTCTTC. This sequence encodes CASSPGDYSYNEQFF. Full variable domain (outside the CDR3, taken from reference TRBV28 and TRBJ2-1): DVKVTQSSRYLVKRTGEKVFLECVQDMDHENMFWYRQDPGLGLRLIYFSYDVKMKEKGDIPEGYSVSREKKERFSLILESASTNQTSMYLCASSPGDYSYNEQFFGPGTRLTVL.

The CDR3 spells CASSLGRGTQETQYF. The CDR3 region has the DNA TGTGCCAGCAGCTTAGGTCGAGGAACCCAAGAGACCCAGTACTTC. The chain couples TRBV7-3 to TRBJ2-5; D unresolved. Per germline, CDR1 SGHTA and CDR2 FQGTGA. The CDR3 runs to 15 residues. The ends were cut back, 2 bases at V and 1 base at J, with 11 bases in the middle.

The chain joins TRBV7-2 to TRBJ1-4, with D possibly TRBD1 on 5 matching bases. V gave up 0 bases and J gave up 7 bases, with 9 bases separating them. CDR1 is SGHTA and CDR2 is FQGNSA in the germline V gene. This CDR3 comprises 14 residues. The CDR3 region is CASSLARVGEKLFF. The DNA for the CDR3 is TGTGCCAGCAGCTTAGCCAGGGTCGGTGAAAAACTGTTTTTT.

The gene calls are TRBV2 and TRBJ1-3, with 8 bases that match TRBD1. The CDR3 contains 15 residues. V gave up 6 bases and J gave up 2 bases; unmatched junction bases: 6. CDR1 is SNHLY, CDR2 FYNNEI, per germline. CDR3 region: CASSPQGAAGNTIYF. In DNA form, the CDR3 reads TGTGCCAGCAGCCCGCAGGGGGCGGCTGGAAACACCATATATTTT.

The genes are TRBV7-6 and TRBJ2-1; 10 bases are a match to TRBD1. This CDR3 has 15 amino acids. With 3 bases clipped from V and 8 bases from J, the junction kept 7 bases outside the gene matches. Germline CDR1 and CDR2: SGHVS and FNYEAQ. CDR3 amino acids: CASSFPGTGADEQFF. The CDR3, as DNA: TGTGCCAGCAGCTTCCCCGGGACAGGGGCCGATGAGCAGTTCTTC. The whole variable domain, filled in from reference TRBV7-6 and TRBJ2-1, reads GAGVSQSPRYKVTKRGQDVALRCDPISGHVSLYWYRQALGQGPEFLTYFNYEAQQDKSGLPNDRFSAERPEGSISTLTIQRTEQRDSAMYRCASSFPGTGADEQFFGPGTRLTVL.

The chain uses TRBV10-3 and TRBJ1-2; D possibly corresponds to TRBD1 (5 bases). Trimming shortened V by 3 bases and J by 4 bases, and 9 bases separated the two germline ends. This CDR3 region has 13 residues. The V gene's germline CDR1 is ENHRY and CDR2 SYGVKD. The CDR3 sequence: CAISDPTVYGYTF. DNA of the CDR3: TGTGCCATCAGTGATCCGACAGTCTATGGCTACACCTTC.

CDR3: CASSTPIEELQYF. The CDR3 coding sequence is TGTGCCAGCAGCACCCCGATAGAGGAACTTCAGTATTTT. V and J are TRBV5-4 and TRBJ2-3; unclear D gene. The CDR3 is made up of 13 amino acids. Between the trimmed V and J ends, which lost 4 bases and 12 bases, there was a span of 18 bases. From germline, CDR1 is SGHNT and CDR2 YYREEE (reference sequence).